Listed below are T cell receptor beta chains from one sample, sequenced in a study of CD8 T cells in ankylosing spondylitis. Each CDR3 protein is one row after TCRdb ran MiXCR on the 5' RACE reads. The sample shows roughly 450,000 distinct CDR3 sequences, 25% to 30% of them seen only once. Material for sequencing was blood, either unsorted or a sorted T cell fraction (not recorded which). Receptor source: a male donor with ankylosing spondylitis. CDR3s include the opening cysteine and the closing phenylalanine or tryptophan. A D gene is named only where the DNA matches it firmly. Clone size is given for some rows only: seen once, a few or many times, or a class if the clone is expanded.

TRBV28,TRBD1,few,TRBJ1-2,CASSLPPGTGGNYGYTF,TGTGCCAGCAGTTTACCCCCCGGGACAGGGGGGAACTATGGCTACACCTTC
TRBV2,TRBD2,-,TRBJ2-5,CASRRAGGPKTQYF,TGTGCCAGCAGGCGAGCGGGAGGGCCAAAGACCCAGTACTTC
TRBV7-9,-,few,TRBJ2-1,CASSLGPAPSSYNEQFF,TGTGCCAGCAGCTTAGGGCCTGCCCCGAGCTCCTACAATGAGCAGTTCTTC
TRBV20-1,TRBD1,few,TRBJ1-1,CSARDVGRGSTEAFF,TGCAGTGCTAGAGATGTGGGCAGGGGGTCCACTGAAGCTTTCTTT
TRBV30,-,-,TRBJ1-1,CAWDNQTPGTEAFF,TGTGCCTGGGATAACCAGACGCCTGGCACTGAAGCTTTCTTT
TRBV7-8,TRBD1,-,TRBJ1-4,CATRKDRVFEKLFF,TGTGCCACCAGAAAAGACAGGGTTTTTGAAAAACTGTTTTTT
TRBV5-1,TRBD2,-,TRBJ2-1,CASSLERGFEQFF,TGCGCCAGCAGCTTGGAGCGGGGCTTTGAGCAGTTCTTC
TRBV27,-,few,TRBJ2-7,CASSLLGGHEQYF,TGTGCCAGCAGTTTACTGGGTGGGCACGAGCAGTACTTC
TRBV6-1,TRBD2,few,TRBJ2-1,CASSLGSGSGNEQFF,TGTGCCAGCAGTCTGGGTAGCGGGAGTGGTAATGAGCAGTTCTTC
TRBV14,-,few,TRBJ2-1,CASSQVTAYNEQFF,TGTGCCAGCAGCCAAGTAACAGCCTACAATGAGCAGTTCTTC
TRBV24-1,-,-,TRBJ2-1,CATGRKGVNEQFF,TGTGCCACCGGACGGAAAGGGGTCAATGAGCAGTTCTTC
TRBV20-1,TRBD2,-,TRBJ2-1,CSARGLAGSGYEQFF,TGCAGTGCTAGGGGACTAGCGGGGAGCGGCTATGAGCAGTTCTTC
TRBV10-1,-,few,TRBJ2-5,CASSDSGTAEETQYF,TGCGCCAGCAGTGACTCCGGGACGGCGGAAGAGACCCAGTACTTC
TRBV24-1,-,few,TRBJ2-1,CATSDFTGQNEQFF,TGTGCCACCAGTGATTTTACAGGGCAAAATGAGCAGTTCTTC
TRBV20-1,-,few,TRBJ2-4,CSAIPSGAKNIQYF,TGCAGTGCTATCCCGAGTGGAGCCAAAAACATTCAGTACTTC
TRBV11-2,TRBD2,-,TRBJ2-1,CASSLDRSLAGAGEQFF,TGTGCCAGCAGCTTAGATCGTTCACTAGCGGGAGCAGGTGAGCAGTTCTTC
TRBV5-1,-,-,TRBJ1-1,CASRNRTGHTEAFF,TGCGCCAGCAGAAACAGGACGGGGCACACTGAAGCTTTCTTT
TRBV20-1,TRBD2,many,TRBJ2-1,CSAGRAYNEQFF,TGCAGTGCCGGGAGGGCTTACAATGAGCAGTTCTTC
TRBV2,-,-,TRBJ1-2,CASSRTPSNYGYTF,TGTGCCAGCAGCCGGACACCTTCTAACTATGGCTACACCTTC
TRBV7-8,-,-,TRBJ2-2,CASSLYGRGGPNTGELFF,TGTGCCAGCAGCTTATACGGGCGAGGGGGGCCTAACACCGGGGAGCTGTTTTTT
TRBV12-3/TRBV12-4,-,-,TRBJ2-3,CASSFDTGLYRVLTDTQYF,TGTGCCAGCAGTTTCGATACAGGGCTTTACCGAGTCCTCACAGATACGCAGTATTTT
TRBV18,TRBD2,few,TRBJ2-1,CASSLTSGRGNEQFF,TGTGCCAGCTCCCTCACTAGCGGGAGAGGGAATGAGCAGTTCTTC
TRBV7-2,TRBD1,-,TRBJ1-5,CASIIRQGAQNCQPQHF,TGTGCCAGCATCATAAGACAGGGGGCGCAAAATTGTCAGCCCCAGCATTTT
TRBV2,TRBD1,-,TRBJ1-4,CASRTGTGNEKLFF,TGTGCCAGCAGGACCGGGACAGGCAATGAAAAACTGTTTTTT
TRBV7-6,TRBD1,-,TRBJ2-7,CASSLWDREIRRSYEQYF,TGTGCCAGCAGCTTATGGGACAGGGAAATTCGGAGGTCCTACGAGCAGTACTTC
TRBV5-1,-,few,TRBJ2-7,CASSLSQYYEQYF,TGCGCCAGCAGCTTGTCACAATACTACGAGCAGTACTTC
TRBV7-9,TRBD1,-,TRBJ2-2,CASSGRQGLNTGELFF,TGTGCCAGCAGCGGGCGACAGGGGCTGAACACCGGGGAGCTGTTTTTT
TRBV3-1,-,-,TRBJ2-1,CASSQWGRYEQFF,TGTGCCAGCAGCCAATGGGGAAGGTATGAGCAGTTCTTC
TRBV12-3/TRBV12-4,TRBD2,-,TRBJ2-7,CASTLSGSHEQYF,TGTGCCAGCACCCTGAGCGGGAGCCACGAGCAGTACTTC
TRBV5-1,-,-,TRBJ1-1,CASSLAFLPGTEAFF,TGCGCCAGCAGCTTGGCCTTCCTCCCTGGGACTGAAGCTTTCTTT
TRBV20-1,-,-,TRBJ2-1,CSARQRASSYNEQFF,TGCAGTGCTAGACAGCGGGCGAGCTCCTACAATGAGCAGTTCTTC
TRBV20-1,-,-,TRBJ1-2,CSAPYLELRGYTF,TGCAGTGCCCCCTACCTCGAATTGCGGGGCTACACCTTC
TRBV4-1,-,few,TRBJ1-5,CASSQATNGGRDNQPQHF,TGCGCCAGCAGCCAAGCCACAAATGGGGGAAGAGACAATCAGCCCCAGCATTTT
TRBV11-2,TRBD1,-,TRBJ1-1,CASRGRGRGTEAFF,TGTGCCAGCAGAGGAAGGGGGCGGGGCACTGAAGCTTTCTTT
TRBV4-1,-,-,TRBJ2-1,CASSQTGSGSYNEQFF,TGCGCCAGCAGCCAAACAGGGAGTGGGTCCTACAATGAGCAGTTCTTC
TRBV3-1,-,-,TRBJ1-1,CASSQGPGDTEAFF,TGTGCCAGCAGCCAAGGGCCAGGGGACACTGAAGCTTTCTTT